Listed below are T cell receptor beta chains from one sample, sequenced in a study of T cell responses to AZD1222 COVID-19 vaccine. Sequencing was performed with immunoSEQ multiplex PCR; in TCRdb, only in-frame clones are kept and a portion is missing. Of about 110,000 clones listed, about 80% are singletons. The material was peripheral blood, obtained on day 0 of AZD1222 vaccination. The receptor source for this set is an adult in good health. CDR3s include the opening cysteine and the closing phenylalanine or tryptophan. D genes are given only for firm matches. Only some rows state a clone size, as once, few, many or a class for expanded clones.

>TRBJ1-5|NA|TRBD1|TRBV5-6
CASSSGGLQPQHF
TGTGCCAGCAGCTCAGGGGGCTTACAGCCCCAGCATTTT
>TRBJ2-3|once|TRBD1|TRBV11-2
CASNTGVSTDTQYF
TGTGCCAGCAACACAGGGGTGAGCACAGATACGCAGTATTTT
>TRBJ1-5|NA|NA|TRBV28
CASRNGGPSNQPQHF
TGTGCCAGCAGGAACGGGGGTCCGAGCAATCAGCCCCAGCATTTT
>TRBJ2-3|medium-sized|TRBD2|TRBV5-6
CASSSLTSGRAVDTDTQYF
TGTGCCAGCAGCTCCCTGACTAGCGGGAGAGCGGTCGATACAGATACGCAGTATTTT
>TRBJ2-7|NA|NA|TRBV20-1
CSLRGSYEQYF
TGCAGCCTCCGAGGATCCTACGAGCAGTACTTC
>TRBJ1-4|NA|NA|TRBV19
CASSMDRFNEKLFF
TGTGCCAGTAGTATGGACCGTTTTAATGAAAAACTGTTTTTT
>TRBJ2-7|NA|NA|TRBV7-2
CASSSRGGSYEQYF
TGTGCCAGCAGCTCCCGGGGCGGGTCATACGAGCAGTACTTC
>TRBJ2-5|once|NA|TRBV12-3/TRBV12-4
CASSLQNQETQYF
TGTGCCAGCAGTTTACAGAACCAAGAGACCCAGTACTTC
>TRBJ1-3|NA|NA|TRBV11-2
CASSRIAGAHSGNTIYF
TGTGCCAGCAGCCGCATTGCTGGGGCCCATTCTGGAAACACCATATATTTT
>TRBJ1-1|NA|NA|TRBV6-4
CASSATLETEAFF
TGTGCCAGCAGTGCCACTCTCGAAACTGAAGCTTTCTTT
>TRBJ1-1|NA|NA|TRBV7-2
CASRFGQQNTEAFF
TGTGCCAGCAGGTTTGGACAGCAGAACACTGAAGCTTTCTTT
>TRBJ1-4|once|NA|TRBV3-1/TRBV3-2
CASSQILTATNEKLFF
TGTGCCAGCAGCCAGATCCTGACAGCGACTAATGAAAAACTGTTTTTT
>TRBJ1-4|NA|TRBD1|TRBV7-9
CASSLDRGNEKLFF
TGTGCCAGCAGCTTAGACAGGGGGAATGAAAAACTGTTTTTT
>TRBJ2-1|NA|TRBD2|TRBV3-1/TRBV3-2
CASSQLREVANEQFF
TGTGCCAGCAGCCAATTGCGGGAGGTAGCGAATGAGCAGTTCTTC
>TRBJ1-1|NA|TRBD1|TRBV6-2/TRBV6-3
CASSYSFSGQGASRTEAFF
TGTGCCAGCAGTTACTCCTTTTCGGGGCAGGGGGCGTCACGGACTGAAGCTTTCTTT
>TRBJ1-5|NA|NA|TRBV7-9
CASSLGFLQPQHF
TGTGCCAGCAGCTTAGGGTTCCTTCAGCCCCAGCATTTT
>TRBJ1-2|NA|NA|TRBV7-2
CASSLQRQSIYGYTF
TGTGCCAGCAGCCTCCAAAGACAGTCAATATATGGCTACACCTTC
>TRBJ2-5|once|NA|TRBV19
CASSPGAYQETQYF
TGTGCCAGTAGCCCGGGGGCGTACCAAGAGACCCAGTACTTC
>TRBJ1-1|NA|TRBD1|TRBV3-1/TRBV3-2
CASRLGQANTEAFF
TGTGCCAGCAGATTGGGACAGGCGAACACTGAAGCTTTCTTT
>TRBJ2-3|NA|NA|TRBV5-1
CASSSGFVDTQYF
TGCGCCAGCAGCTCGGGGTTCGTCGATACGCAGTATTTT
>TRBJ2-7|NA|NA|TRBV5-4
CASSQAGDSYEQYF
TGTGCCAGCAGCCAGGCTGGGGACTCCTACGAGCAGTACTTC
>TRBJ1-1|NA|NA|TRBV30
CAWSPGTEAFF
TGTGCCTGGAGCCCCGGTACCGAAGCTTTCTTT
>TRBJ1-2|few|NA|TRBV9
CASSPTAVGYTF
TGTGCCAGCAGCCCCACCGCAGTTGGCTACACCTTC
>TRBJ2-3|NA|TRBD2|TRBV2
CASRSGGPDTQYF
TGTGCCAGCAGGAGCGGGGGACCAGATACGCAGTATTTT
>TRBJ2-6|NA|NA|TRBV3-1/TRBV3-2
CASSSLISSGANVLTF
TGTGCCAGCAGCAGTTTGATAAGCTCTGGGGCCAACGTCCTGACTTTC
>TRBJ1-2|NA|NA|TRBV25-1
CASSPSGTNYGYTF
TGTGCCAGCAGCCCCTCCGGCACCAACTATGGCTACACCTTC
>TRBJ2-3|NA|NA|TRBV24-1
CATSFSSTDTQYF
TGTGCCACCAGTTTCAGTAGCACAGATACGCAGTATTTT
>TRBJ2-7|NA|NA|TRBV6-2/TRBV6-3
CASSYPGLNYEQYF
TGTGCCAGCAGTTACCCGGGACTCAACTACGAGCAGTACTTC
>TRBJ2-2|once|NA|TRBV19
CASIPRGRDSNTGELFF
TGTGCCAGTATCCCCCGGGGGCGGGATTCCAACACCGGGGAGCTGTTTTTT
>TRBJ1-6|NA|NA|TRBV21-1
CASSKACRAKSSYNSPLHF
TGTGCCAGCAGCAAAGCCTGTCGGGCTAAGAGCTCCTATAATTCACCCCTCCACTTT
>TRBJ1-5|NA|NA|TRBV10-3
CAISELQGNQPQHF
TGTGCCATCAGTGAGTTACAGGGTAATCAGCCCCAGCATTTT
>TRBJ1-4|NA|NA|TRBV7-9
CASSFHPRDEKLFF
TGTGCCAGCAGCTTTCACCCCAGGGACGAAAAACTGTTTTTT
>TRBJ2-1|NA|NA|TRBV3-1/TRBV3-2
CASSFRGEQFF
TGTGCCAGCAGCTTTCGCGGTGAGCAGTTCTTC
>TRBJ2-7|NA|NA|TRBV18
CASSPRDSYEQYF
TGTGCCAGCTCACCACGAGACAGCTACGAGCAGTACTTC
>TRBJ2-6|NA|TRBD1|TRBV27
CASSDRVSGGANVLTF
TGTGCCAGCAGTGACAGGGTCTCTGGTGGGGCCAACGTCCTGACTTTC
>TRBJ1-1|NA|NA|TRBV27
CASSFLGVSTEAFF
TGTGCCAGCAGTTTTCTCGGTGTTAGTACTGAAGCTTTCTTT
>TRBJ2-7|NA|NA|TRBV4-1
CASSQIQGEQYF
TGCGCCAGCAGCCAAATTCAGGGCGAGCAGTACTTC
>TRBJ2-1|NA|TRBD1|TRBV5-1
CASSRTGGWNEQFF
TGCGCCAGCAGTCGAACAGGGGGCTGGAATGAGCAGTTCTTC
>TRBJ2-7|once|TRBD1|TRBV7-2
CASSLLTGTGFYEQYF
TGTGCCAGCAGCCTCCTTACCGGGACAGGTTTTTACGAGCAGTACTTC
>TRBJ1-2|NA|NA|TRBV7-3
CASSPQGSNYGYTF
TGTGCCAGCAGCCCCCAGGGCAGTAACTATGGCTACACCTTC
>TRBJ1-2|NA|NA|TRBV24-1
CATSDVSGTYGYTF
TGTGCCACCAGTGATGTATCGGGTACCTATGGCTACACCTTC
>TRBJ2-7|NA|NA|TRBV18
CASSQGTGSSYEQYF
TGTGCCAGCTCACAGGGGACGGGTAGCTCCTACGAGCAGTACTTC
>TRBJ2-1|NA|TRBD2|TRBV24-1
CATSYREEVNEQFF
TGTGCCACAAGCTATCGGGAGGAAGTTAATGAGCAGTTCTTC
>TRBJ2-2|NA|TRBD2|TRBV10-3
CAISEPAGADTGELFF
TGTGCCATCAGTGAGCCAGCGGGAGCTGACACCGGGGAGCTGTTTTTT
>TRBJ1-2|NA|TRBD1|TRBV28
CASSPQGLRGYTF
TGTGCCAGCAGTCCACAGGGGCTGAGGGGCTACACCTTC
>TRBJ2-1|NA|TRBD1|TRBV24-1
CATSPGTGVDEQFF
TGTGCCACCAGTCCCGGGACAGGGGTTGATGAGCAGTTCTTC
>TRBJ1-6|NA|NA|TRBV6-5
CASSYSPQGSPLHF
TGTGCCAGCAGTTACTCACCTCAGGGTTCACCCCTCCACTTT
>TRBJ2-7|NA|TRBD2|TRBV19
CASSPGLAGGYEQYF
TGTGCCAGTAGTCCCGGACTAGCGGGAGGGTACGAGCAGTACTTC
>TRBJ2-3|NA|TRBD2|TRBV10-3
CAISAGTSRSTDTQYF
TGTGCCATCAGTGCCGGGACTAGCCGGAGCACAGATACGCAGTATTTT
>TRBJ2-1|few|NA|TRBV19
CASTSPVGGNEQFF
TGTGCCAGTACCTCTCCCGTGGGGGGCAATGAGCAGTTCTTC
>TRBJ1-1|NA|NA|TRBV4-2
CASSRTRGGGTEAFF
TGTGCCAGCAGCCGAACCCGGGGAGGGGGCACTGAAGCTTTCTTT
>TRBJ1-1|NA|TRBD1|TRBV6-5
CASSYETGVTEAFF
TGTGCCAGCAGTTACGAGACAGGGGTGACTGAAGCTTTCTTT
>TRBJ1-2|few|NA|TRBV7-2
CASSFGQNDGYTF
TGTGCCAGCAGCTTTGGGCAAAACGATGGCTACACCTTC
>TRBJ1-2|NA|TRBD1|TRBV7-9
CASSLGGSGPAGGGYTF
TGTGCCAGCAGCTTAGGAGGTTCCGGGCCGGCAGGGGGCGGCTACACCTTC